This is a list of T cell receptor beta chains from one sample in a study of cytomegalovirus exposure and HLA in healthy donors. Sequenced by immunoSEQ multiplex PCR; TCRdb stores in-frame clones only, minus some. The sample lists about 150,000 clones; about 78% were seen once. Sequences were obtained from PBMCs. Receptor source: a man aged 50-60 years in good health and CMV-seropositive. The CDR3 runs from the conserved cysteine through the conserved F or W. Fields, in order: V gene, clone size, J gene, D gene, CDR3 DNA, CDR3 protein. The D gene is left open where the match is weak. Expanded clones get a size class; other rows say once, few or many, or leave the size out.

>TRBV6-1|-|TRBJ2-7|-
TGTGCCAGCAGTGAGCTAGTGCCCCTGGCAGTTCGCGTTCCAAGGGAGCAGTACTTC
CASSELVPLAVRVPREQYF
>TRBV4-1|-|TRBJ2-1|-
TGCGCCAGCAGCCTAGCCGGCGGGCTAAGCTCCTACAATGAGCAGTTCTTC
CASSLAGGLSSYNEQFF
>TRBV9|-|TRBJ2-1|-
TGTGCCAGCAGCGAGGGACTTAGGGGGGGTTCCTACAATGAGCAGTTCTTC
CASSEGLRGGSYNEQFF
>TRBV23-1|-|TRBJ1-4|-
TGCGCCAGCAGTCAAAATCCCGGGAAGGGTGAAAAACTGTTTTTT
CASSQNPGKGEKLFF
>TRBV18|few|TRBJ1-1|TRBD1
TGTGCCAGCTCACCCGGGGACAGGGTCACTGAAGCTTTCTTT
CASSPGDRVTEAFF
>TRBV4-1|-|TRBJ2-3|TRBD2
TGCGCCAGCAGCCCTGAGCATAGCGGGACGGCAGATACGCAGTATTTT
CASSPEHSGTADTQYF
>TRBV7-9|-|TRBJ1-5|TRBD1
TGTGCCAGCAGCAAAGGGGGCGGCAATCAGCCCCAGCATTTT
CASSKGGGNQPQHF
>TRBV5-5|-|TRBJ2-1|-
TGTGCCAGCAGCCCGGTGGACAACTCCTACAATGAGCAGTTCTTC
CASSPVDNSYNEQFF
>TRBV5-6|-|TRBJ2-1|TRBD1
TGTGCCAGCATCCCCCGGGACAGACCAAACAATGAGCAGTTCTTC
CASIPRDRPNNEQFF
>TRBV28|-|TRBJ1-2|-
TGTGCCAGCGCTATACCTACGATGGGCAAAGGCTACACCTTC
CASAIPTMGKGYTF
>TRBV11-2|-|TRBJ2-3|TRBD2
TGTGCCAGCACGGGGGGTATCGCAGATACGCAGTATTTT
CASTGGIADTQYF
>TRBV6-4|-|TRBJ2-2|TRBD1
TGTGCCAGTGCCAGGGGGCGAGACACCGGGGAGCTGTTTTTT
CASARGRDTGELFF
>TRBV5-4|-|TRBJ2-2|TRBD1
TGTGCCAGCAGATCGGACAGGGGAGGCACCGGGGAGCTGTTTTTT
CASRSDRGGTGELFF
>TRBV12-1|-|TRBJ2-1|-
TGTGCCAGCACCGCCGACAGAGCTTGTCGAAATGAGCAGTTCTTC
CASTADRACRNEQFF
>TRBV5-4|few|TRBJ2-1|-
TGTGCCAGCAGCCATGTCCAGGGAAATGAGCAGTTCTTC
CASSHVQGNEQFF
>TRBV7-8|-|TRBJ2-3|TRBD2
TGTGCCAGCAGCTTAGTACTAGCGGCAGATACGCAGTATTTT
CASSLVLAADTQYF
>TRBV5-1|once|TRBJ1-2|-
TGCGCCAGTAGAGATCAGACAGGAGCTAACTATGGCTACACCTTC
CASRDQTGANYGYTF
>TRBV6-5|-|TRBJ1-2|-
TGTGCCAGCAGAGCGGACAGAAACTATGGCTACACCTTC
CASRADRNYGYTF
>TRBV5-6|few|TRBJ2-1|TRBD2
TGTGCCAGCAGCAGTAGGCTAGCGGGGGGGCCGGGGAATGAGCAGTTCTTC
CASSSRLAGGPGNEQFF
>TRBV27|few|TRBJ1-1|TRBD1
TGTGCCAGCAGTCGACAGGGTGACACTGAAGCTTTCTTT
CASSRQGDTEAFF
>TRBV13|-|TRBJ2-3|TRBD2
TGTGCCAGCAGCCATCAGGCGGGGGTCGTGTATACGCAGTATTTT
CASSHQAGVVYTQYF
>TRBV5-1|-|TRBJ2-7|TRBD2
TGCGCCAGCAGCTTAGGGACTAGGCCCTACGAGCAGTACTTC
CASSLGTRPYEQYF
>TRBV9|-|TRBJ2-7|TRBD1
TGTGCCAGCAGCCCCAGGACAGGGGGGTTCCCCTACGAGCAGTACTTC
CASSPRTGGFPYEQYF
>TRBV5-5|-|TRBJ1-5|-
TGTGCCAGCAGCTTGGCCACAGGCCTTAGCAATCAGCCCCAGCATTTT
CASSLATGLSNQPQHF
>TRBV15|-|TRBJ1-1|TRBD1
TGTGCCACCAGCAGAGGACAGGGCATGTCCGCTTTCTTT
CATSRGQGMSAFF
>TRBV11-3|-|TRBJ2-1|TRBD2
TGTGCCAGCAGACGGACTAGCCCGAGGGGTGAGCAGTTCTTC
CASRRTSPRGEQFF
>TRBV6-6|few|TRBJ1-2|TRBD1
TGTGCCAGCAGTCCAGGGGGCGGCCATGGCTACACCTTC
CASSPGGGHGYTF
>TRBV11-2|-|TRBJ2-7|-
TGTGCCAGCAGCTTAGGGACAGTGTCCGAGCAGTACTTC
CASSLGTVSEQYF
>TRBV5-1|-|TRBJ2-7|TRBD2
TGCGCCAGCAGCTTGGGGGCTAGCGGGGGCTCCTACGAGCAGTACTTC
CASSLGASGGSYEQYF
>TRBV5-8|few|TRBJ1-1|TRBD1
TGTGCCAGCAGCTTAAACAGGGGCGCTGAAGCTTTCTTT
CASSLNRGAEAFF
>TRBV29-1|-|TRBJ1-2|TRBD1
TGCAGCACTACAGGGGGAGCCGGCTACACCTTC
CSTTGGAGYTF
>TRBV19|-|TRBJ2-6|TRBD1
TGTGCCAGTAGTATAGTCGGTAGACAGGGAGCTGGGGCCAACGTCCTGACTTTC
CASSIVGRQGAGANVLTF
>TRBV5-4|-|TRBJ2-4|TRBD2
TGTGCCAGCAGCTCTCAACTAGCGGGGGGGCTCAAAAACATTCAGTACTTC
CASSSQLAGGLKNIQYF
>TRBV2|-|TRBJ2-3|-
TGTGCCAGCAGTGACAACGGGGGTACCCTAGGAGATACGCAGTATTTT
CASSDNGGTLGDTQYF
>TRBV5-4|-|TRBJ1-3|TRBD1
TGTGCCAGCAGCCCTGGAGGACAGGGCGGAAACACCATATATTTT
CASSPGGQGGNTIYF
>TRBV6-5|-|TRBJ1-5|TRBD1
TGTGCCAGCAGACCTCGACAGGGTTACAATCAGCCCCAGCATTTT
CASRPRQGYNQPQHF
>TRBV5-1|-|TRBJ2-5|TRBD2
TGCGCCAGCAGCCTCCCCGGACTAGCGGGTACACAAGAGACCCAGTACTTC
CASSLPGLAGTQETQYF
>TRBV5-6|-|TRBJ2-2|TRBD2
TGTGCCAGCAGCCTACTAGCGAGAAACACCGGGGAGCTGTTTTTT
CASSLLARNTGELFF
>TRBV29-1|-|TRBJ1-2|-
TGCAGCGTTGTTTGGGGAGCTAACTATGGCTACACCTTC
CSVVWGANYGYTF
>TRBV19|-|TRBJ1-1|-
TGTGCCAGTAGTATCGCCGGGACATTTACTGAAGCTTTCTTT
CASSIAGTFTEAFF
>TRBV7-9|few|TRBJ2-7|TRBD2
TGTGCCAGCACCCGGAGCGGGACGTCCTACTACGAGCAGTACTTC
CASTRSGTSYYEQYF
>TRBV4-3|-|TRBJ2-6|TRBD1
TGCGCCAGCAGCCTACAGGGGGGTTCGGTCAACGTCCTGACTTTC
CASSLQGGSVNVLTF